The entry below describes one TCR beta chain. Its antigen target is currently unknown. A roughly 2.7 ml peripheral blood sample was drawn into PAXgene tubes per donor and stored at -80°C. Without any T cell sorting, total RNA was extracted from whole blood using the PAXgene blood miRNA kit on an automated QIAcube. Peripheral blood from monozygotic twin pairs who were concordant or discordant for inflammatory bowel disease underwent deep TCRalpha and TCRbeta repertoire profiling using unique molecular barcoding. Smoking habits were recorded for all twin pairs, and individuals were classified as current, former or never smokers. The germline V gene (reference sequence) sets CDR1 to DFQATT and CDR2 to SNEGSKA. The CDR3 goes from the cysteine to the phenylalanine over 15 residues. DNA for this receptor is not on file. This record belongs to a study of monozygotic twins with inflammatory bowel disease (dated by TCRdb to about 2019). Turning to the overall study: The complete study included about 28 monozygotic twin pairs: 19 IBD-discordant Danish pairs and nine German pairs, of which four were IBD-concordant and five were IBD-discordant. Each individual had, on average, about 151 000 unique TCRalpha sequences and 181 000 unique TCRbeta sequences available for analysis. Disease-associated traits were sought mainly through comparisons between IBD patients and their genetically identical healthy co-twins within discordant pairs.

Broader findings and caveats from the paper: IBD patients shared fewer clonotypes with other individuals than healthy twins did, most markedly in patients showing signs of disease activity. Repertoire similarity did not differ between concordant and discordant twins, which could be due to limited statistical power. IBD patients had lower TCRbeta repertoire diversity, measured by the inverse Simpson index, than their healthy co-twins. Distinction between different T cell subtypes could not be achieved in the analysis. The results gave no support for a single strong signal or clonotype linked to IBD. Background noise and inter-individual variability may have been introduced into the repertoires by the differing immunosuppressive treatments among patients.

Library preparation used 5' RACE. The input for every TCR library was around 3.5 ug of total RNA. For each sample, cDNA was synthesized in eight separate reactions using SMARTScribe reverse transcriptase. During cDNA synthesis, template switching introduced unique molecular identifiers that contained a 6-nucleotide sample barcode. TCRalpha and TCRbeta cDNA was amplified in two nested PCRs of roughly 16 and 10 cycles, and bead purification was carried out after each PCR. Before amplification, the cDNA was treated with uracil DNA-glycosylase and purified using the QIAquick PCR purification kit. In the second PCR, Illumina TruSeq-compatible adapters and sample-specific barcodes were added. TapeStation and Qubit were used to check library quality and concentration, and 4 to 6.5 ng of each library went into the pool. Sequencing of the pooled libraries was done on an Illumina HiSeq2500 single-index Rapid Run using custom sequencing primers and 2 x 100 bp reads. The published analysis was carried out like this. PCR and sequencing errors were corrected by UMI-based consensus assembly using MiGEC version 1.2.6. MiXCR version 2.1.1 was used for V(D)J alignment, clonotype assembly and CDR3 extraction. To normalise gene usage, clonotype sharing and MAIT/NKT TCR abundance, the analysis used the top 1000, 10 000 and 20 000 clonotypes per sample. After downsampling to 27 000 UMIs, diversity was calculated as the inverse Simpson index using the vegan R package. Statistical testing used paired Mann-Whitney U tests on the discordant twin pairs and applied Benjamini-Hochberg correction for multiple testing. TCRdb reanalyzed the reads, keeping one entry per CDR3 protein sequence and omitting DNA. Here the V and J calls rest on TCRdb's processing, not on the authors' analysis. The data table for this sample lists approximately 330,000 distinct CDR3 sequences. The ten most abundant clones make up around 2% of the sample.

The chain employs TRBV20-1 and TRBJ2-1; TCRdb indicates TRBD2, and absent DNA this call remains unverified. Sequencing was carried out using blood. The origin of this receptor is a human donor with ulcerative colitis or Crohn's disease, or a healthy co-twin of an affected twin (not recorded which). Here the CDR3 is given as CSARKGEVSYNEQFF.